Presented here are 8 T cell receptor beta chains from one specimen sequenced in a study of T cells in Graves' hyperthyroidism and ophthalmopathy. Researchers took RNA transcripts and amplified the TCR beta CDR3 regions from them. The primer set for the first-round RT-PCR of the TCR CDR3 was HTBI. Each CDR3 protein gets one entry after TCRdb re-called the multiplex PCR reads with MiXCR. Seen here are 450,000 to 700,000 distinct CDR3 sequences, under 60% observed once, and the top ten hold roughly 20%. The material sequenced was peripheral blood or thyroid tissue (not recorded which). The receptor source for this set is an adult woman with Graves' disease, either hyperthyroidism or ophthalmopathy (not recorded which).

There are many counts of this clonotype. V is TRBV11-2 and J is TRBJ1-3; a possible D gene is TRBD1 (5 bases). Trimming pared 8 bases from V and 4 bases from J, leaving 6 bases between. CDR1 and CDR2 (germline): SGHAT, FQNNGV. The CDR3 has 11 residues. CDR3 region: CASGTGNTIYF. In DNA form, the CDR3 reads TGTGCCAGCGGGACGGGAAACACCATATATTTT.

This clonotype was detected ten times or more. The chain employs TRBV9 and TRBJ2-2, with D uncertain. The CDR3 has 15 amino acids. Germline V CDR1 and CDR2: SGDLS, YYNGEE. V shed 0 bases and J shed 5 bases, with 11 bases lying between them. The DNA of the CDR3 is TGTGCCAGCAGCGTAGTAGGTATTGGGACCGGGGAGCTGTTTTTT. This codes for CASSVVGIGTGELFF.

This chain connects TRBV20-1 to TRBJ2-5; 7 bases are shared with TRBD2. The ends lost 5 bases at V and 2 bases at J; junction bases unmatched: 8. In germline, CDR1 is DFQATT, CDR2 SNEGSKA (reference sequence). CDR3 size: 14 residues. DNA for the CDR3: TGCAGTGCTGGATCCCGCGGGAGTCAAGAGACCCAGTACTTC. This codes for CSAGSRGSQETQYF.

Remarks on this clonotype: A much larger clone is a single base away; this may be a read error. The chain joins TRBV10-3 to TRBJ1-3; D is unclear. The CDR3 covers 14 residues. Trimming removed 5 bases at V and 0 bases at J, with 8 bases between. CDR1 and CDR2 (germline): ENHRY, SYGVKD. The DNA for the CDR3 is TGTGCCATCAGTTATGGCGTCTCTGGAAACACCATATATTTT. It translates to CAISYGVSGNTIYF.

This clonotype was detected once. This chain connects TRBV20-1 to TRBJ1-2; D may be TRBD1 (6 bases). The CDR3 sequence is 14 residues long. Germline CDR1 and CDR2: DFQATT and SNEGSKA (reference sequence). The ends were cut back, 3 bases at V and 4 bases at J, with 15 bases in the middle. CDR3 DNA: TGCAGTGCTAGTAGCGACAGGTCCAGCTATGGCTACACCTTC. Translation: CSASSDRSSYGYTF.

This clonotype occurred many times. The rearrangement joins TRBV10-3 to TRBJ1-1, with 8 bases fitting TRBD1. The CDR3 extends over 15 amino acids. With 3 bases clipped from V and 2 bases from J, the junction kept 5 bases outside the gene matches. CDR1 and CDR2 from the germline V gene are ENHRY and SYGVKD. DNA of the CDR3: TGTGCCATCAGTGACGAAGGACAGGGTAACACTGAAGCTTTCTTT. Protein sequence: CAISDEGQGNTEAFF.

The V and J genes are TRBV7-2 and TRBJ2-7; 10 nucleotides line up with TRBD1. The CDR3 spans 14 residues. Germline loops: CDR1 SGHTA, CDR2 FQGNSA. With V trimmed by 5 bases and J by 4 bases, 5 bases remained unmatched. The CDR3 nucleotides read TGTGCCAGCAGCCACGGGACAGGGGCGTACGAGCAGTACTTC. This gives the protein CASSHGTGAYEQYF.

This clonotype was seen only a few times. The chain combines TRBV28 with TRBJ2-7, with D possibly matching TRBD2 (7 bases). Per germline, CDR1 MDHEN and CDR2 SYDVKM. The V end was cut by 5 bases, the J end by 2 bases, with 13 bases between. The CDR3 runs to 14 residues. CDR3: CASSGERDTYEQYF. In nucleotides, the CDR3 is TGTGCCAGCAGTGGGGAGCGGGACACCTACGAGCAGTACTTC.